This T cell receptor beta chain was retrieved from a study of regulatory T cells in long-lasting Graves disease. V dropped 8 bases and J dropped 7; count of bases not matched to a gene: 2. CDR1 is MDHEN, CDR2 SYDVKM, per germline. CDR3 length: 10 amino acids. This clonotype was found many times. Time point described: newly diagnosed GD, antithyroid drugs for less than 3 months. Scientists built the TCR library using RNA that was extracted from PBMCs. Libraries of TCR beta came from iRepertoire HTBI primers plus Arm-PCR of CDR3 regions. One entry per CDR3 protein results from TCRdb running MiXCR on the multiplex PCR reads. The sample yields about 310,000 distinct CDR3 sequences, 15% to 20% seen once.

The chain has TRBV28 and TRBJ2-7, with 7 nucleotides matching TRBD2. Sequenced here: peripheral blood mononuclear cells (PBMCs), sampled at new diagnosis, from a patient treated with antithyroid drugs. The source of this sequence is a female donor with Graves disease. The CDR3 DNA follows: TGTGCCAGCGGGGGGGTGGAGCAGTACTTC. This translates into CASGGVEQYF.